The 31 T cell receptor beta chains reported below all come from one sample, sequenced in a study of OX40 agonist ivuxolimab in advanced cancers. Libraries were prepared by immunoSEQ multiplex PCR; TCRdb keeps only in-frame clonotypes and omits some of them. The sample carries tens of thousands of clones, roughly 94% recorded once. Source: CD4+ or CD8+ T cells sorted from blood, taken in a trial of the OX40 agonist ivuxolimab. All receptors come from an adult with an advanced solid tumor such as melanoma, head and neck, liver or kidney cancer.

The chain links TRBV18 to TRBJ2-7, with 8 bases lining up with TRBD2. CDR1 is KGHSH and CDR2 is LQKENI in the germline V gene. The CDR3 totals 18 residues. V shed 1 base, J shed 2 bases, and the junction held 13 bases outside the gene matches. CDR3 nucleotides: TGTGCCAGCTCACCACGGGCAGGCGGAGCGGGAGAAGCCTACGAGCAGTACTTC. This sequence encodes CASSPRAGGAGEAYEQYF.

This clone is a singleton in its sample. The V gene is TRBV7-8, the J gene TRBJ1-6; TRBD1 might be the D (6 bases). The CDR3 loop spans 15 amino acids. With 1 base removed from V and 7 bases from J, the gap between germline ends came to 11 bases. The germline CDR1 and CDR2 sequences are SGHVS and FQNEAQ. Here the CDR3 reads CASSLGHGGNSPLHF. DNA of the CDR3: TGTGCCAGCAGCTTAGGTCACGGGGGCAATTCACCCCTCCACTTT.

About this clone itself: Other nucleotide sequences in the sample specify the same CDR3. The gene calls are TRBV28 and TRBJ2-7; D gene unclear. Trimming took 3 bases from V and 0 from J, leaving 6 bases between them. The CDR3 sequence is 13 residues long. Per the germline V gene, CDR1 is MDHEN and CDR2 is SYDVKM. CDR3: CASSLPDSYEQYF. The CDR3 coding sequence is TGTGCCAGCAGTTTGCCAGACTCCTACGAGCAGTACTTC.

V usage is TRBV25-1 and J usage is TRBJ2-7; D gene uncertain. Trimming pared 4 bases from V and 3 bases from J, leaving 4 bases between. CDR3 length: 11 residues. CDR1 and CDR2 (germline): MGHDK, SYGVNS. The CDR3 protein is CASSGDYEQYF. The CDR3 DNA is TGTGCCAGCAGTGGAGACTACGAGCAGTACTTC.

The rearrangement uses TRBV28 and TRBJ2-1; either TRBD1 or TRBD2 may fit D (5 bases each). The CDR3 spans 13 residues. V lost 4 bases to trimming and J lost 6 bases, with 10 bases between them. Germline V lookup: CDR1 MDHEN, CDR2 SYDVKM. CDR3 in DNA: TGTGCCAGCAGTTCGGGGCTAGCCAATGAGCAGTTCTTC. Residues: CASSSGLANEQFF.

Comment on this clone: At one end the junction does not follow the germline gene, possibly because of a read error. The J gene is TRBJ2-7, the V gene TRBV6-5; D is unresolved. Per the germline V gene, CDR1 is MNHEY and CDR2 is SVGAGI. CDR3 length: 13 residues. CDR3 DNA: TGTGCCAGCGTCTCCCCGCAGAACCGAGCTTGGGTTTTC. Protein sequence: CASVSPQNRAWVF.

V and J are TRBV7-2 and TRBJ2-7; D remains ambiguous. V dropped 5 bases and J dropped 2 bases, with 22 bases sitting between them. In germline, CDR1 is SGHTA, CDR2 FQGNSA. There are 17 residues in the CDR3. The CDR3 coding sequence is TGTGCCAGCAGCCACCCCATTGCGGAAAGCGCCCCCTACGAGCAGTACTTC. Translation: CASSHPIAESAPYEQYF.

The chain carries TRBV5-4 and TRBJ2-7; 9 bases agree with TRBD2. The trim removed 2 bases at V and 2 bases at J, leaving 5 bases unmatched. The CDR3 is 15 residues long. Per germline, CDR1 SGHNT and CDR2 YYREEE (reference sequence). In nucleotides, the CDR3 is TGTGCCAGCAGCTTCACTGGCGGGGGGGCCTACGAGCAGTACTTC. It encodes CASSFTGGGAYEQYF.

V and J are TRBV4-1 and TRBJ2-5; D is unclear. The germline CDR1 and CDR2 sequences are MGHRA and YSYEKL. Trimming removed 1 base at V and 0 bases at J, with 9 bases between. The CDR3 is 15 residues long. CDR3 amino acids: CASSQVVGYQETQYF. DNA for the CDR3: TGCGCCAGCAGCCAAGTCGTGGGGTACCAAGAGACCCAGTACTTC.

The rearrangement links TRBV6-1 to TRBJ2-5; D might be TRBD1 or TRBD2, each matching 6 bases. This CDR3 spans 15 amino acids. Trimming removed 2 bases at V and 3 bases at J, with 13 bases between. Germline V gene lookup returns CDR1 MNHNS and CDR2 SASEGT. CDR3 DNA sequence: TGTGCCAGCAGTGAATTAGGGGGGACGAAAGAGACCCAGTACTTC. Translating it yields CASSELGGTKETQYF.

The V gene is TRBV6-4, the J gene TRBJ1-1, with D possibly TRBD1 on 5 matching bases. Germline V gives CDR1 MRHNA, CDR2 SNTAGT. The CDR3 contains 16 residues. V gave up 6 bases and J gave up 0 bases, with 17 bases separating them. CDR3 sequence: CASRGGYDGLNTEAFF. The CDR3 DNA reads as TGTGCCAGCAGGGGGGGATATGACGGATTGAACACTGAAGCTTTCTTT.

The chain couples TRBV4-1 to TRBJ2-2, with 14 bases aligning to TRBD2. There are 19 residues in the CDR3. V shed 0 bases and J 7 bases; nucleotides not matched to a gene: 10. From germline, CDR1 is MGHRA and CDR2 YSYEKL. CDR3 sequence: CASSQEVETSGRAIGELFF. CDR3 nucleotide sequence: TGCGCCAGCAGCCAAGAGGTCGAGACTAGCGGGAGGGCCATCGGGGAGCTGTTTTTT.

The V gene is TRBV5-4, the J gene TRBJ2-7, with 7 nucleotides matching TRBD1. The CDR3 spans 14 residues. The V gene end was trimmed by 2 bases and the J gene end by 5 bases; junction bases not matched to a gene: 7. The germline gives CDR1 SGHNT, CDR2 YYREEE (reference sequence). CDR3 region: CASSLADRDDEQYF. The DNA for the CDR3 is TGTGCCAGCAGCTTAGCAGACAGGGACGACGAGCAGTACTTC.

In its sample, this clone was seen a few times. The J gene is TRBJ2-7, the V gene TRBV15; 7 bases match TRBD2. The germline V gene encodes CDR1 LNHNV and CDR2 YYDKDF (reference sequence). This CDR3 comprises 17 residues. The trim removed 0 bases at V and 3 bases at J, leaving 11 bases unmatched. The CDR3 DNA reads TGTGCCACCAGCAGAGATGGCCCCCAGCGGGGCTACTACGAGCAGTACTTC. The encoded protein is CATSRDGPQRGYYEQYF.

V usage is TRBV7-9 and J usage is TRBJ2-5; 7 positions match TRBD2. The V segment lost 5 bases and the J segment 5 bases; nucleotides outside the gene matches: 11. CDR1 SEHNR and CDR2 FQNEAQ come from the germline V gene (reference sequence). The CDR3 runs 15 residues. The CDR3 sequence: CASSTTSALGETQYF. CDR3 sequence (DNA): TGTGCCAGCAGCACTACTAGCGCCCTCGGGGAGACCCAGTACTTC.

The rearrangement links TRBV5-1 to TRBJ2-2; no firm D call. The CDR3 contains 12 residues. Germline-derived CDR1 and CDR2 are SGHRS and YFSETQ. The V end lost 0 bases, the J end lost 7 bases, and 4 bases lay between the germline ends. The CDR3: CASSLEGGELFF. The CDR3 coding sequence is TGCGCCAGCAGCTTGGAGGGCGGGGAGCTGTTTTTT.

The chain joins TRBV5-1 to TRBJ1-1; D is possibly TRBD1 (5 bases). Per the germline V gene, CDR1 is SGHRS and CDR2 is YFSETQ. The CDR3 spans 16 residues. The ends were cut back, 0 bases at V and 7 bases at J, with 19 bases in the middle. The CDR3: CASSLDEGQGWYEAFF. The CDR3 coding sequence is TGCGCCAGCAGCTTGGACGAGGGGCAGGGTTGGTATGAAGCTTTCTTT. Complete variable domain (other parts from reference TRBV5-1 and TRBJ1-1): KAGVTQTPRYLIKTRGQQVTLSCSPISGHRSVSWYQQTPGQGLQFLFEYFSETQRNKGNFPGRFSGRQFSNSRSEMNVSTLELGDSALYLCASSLDEGQGWYEAFFGQGTRLTVV.

Only one count was recorded for this clone. The chain links TRBV28 to TRBJ1-2; 7 bases agree with TRBD1. The length of the CDR3 is 14 residues. J was trimmed by 4 bases and V by 8 bases; bases with no gene match: 10. CDR1 and CDR2 (germline): MDHEN, SYDVKM. DNA of the CDR3: TGTGCCAGCGACTTCGGAGGGGGCGGCTATGGCTACACCTTC. It encodes CASDFGGGGYGYTF.

The chain couples TRBV19 to TRBJ2-1, with TRBD1 matching over 9 bases. Germline assignment: CDR1 LNHDA and CDR2 SQIVND (reference sequence). The CDR3 has 17 residues. V was clipped by 0 bases and J by 8 bases; unmatched bases: 11. The CDR3 nucleotides read TGTGCCAGTAGTATAGATTCACTGAGGGACAGGGAAGATGAGCAGTTCTTC. This gives the protein CASSIDSLRDREDEQFF.

The CDR3 bases are TGTGCCAGCAGCTATGCCGCGTTAGGGCAAACGGGGCTTTCACCCCTCCACTTT. Its translation: CASSYAALGQTGLSPLHF. This rearrangement joins TRBV7-8 to TRBJ1-6, with a possible D match to TRBD1 (5 bases). The CDR3 consists of 18 residues. The germline CDR1 and CDR2 sequences are SGHVS and FQNEAQ. Trimming stripped 4 bases from V and 9 bases from J, with 25 bases between.

This rearrangement joins TRBV4-1 to TRBJ1-6; D might be TRBD1 (5 bases). V was clipped by 2 bases and J by 10 bases, with 18 bases between them. Germline-derived CDR1 and CDR2 are MGHRA and YSYEKL. This CDR3 comprises 16 residues. The CDR3 region is CASSQTHGGFGSPLHF. Written as DNA, the CDR3 is TGCGCCAGCAGCCAAACTCACGGGGGGTTCGGCTCACCCCTCCACTTT.

The chain combines TRBV6-1 with TRBJ2-7; D ambiguous. The V and J ends lost 4 bases and 5 bases respectively, with 9 bases between them. CDR1 is MNHNS and CDR2 is SASEGT in the germline V gene. The CDR3 sequence is 12 residues long. CDR3 coding DNA: TGTGCCAGCAGTGCAGTATCCAACGAGCAGTACTTC. Its protein is CASSAVSNEQYF.

The genes are TRBV7-2 and TRBJ2-2; 7 bases fit TRBD1. V dropped 4 bases and J dropped 8; count of bases not matched to a gene: 10. The CDR3 contains 15 residues. Per the germline V gene, CDR1 is SGHTA and CDR2 is FQGNSA. The CDR3: CASSSTITGVGELFF. CDR3 nucleotide sequence: TGTGCCAGCAGCTCAACAATAACAGGGGTAGGGGAGCTGTTTTTT.

Here the CDR3 reads CASSSGTGLEKLFF. The CDR3, as DNA: TGTGCCAGCAGTTCGGGGACAGGGCTGGAAAAACTGTTTTTT. V is TRBV27 and J is TRBJ1-4; 9 nucleotides match TRBD1. Losses at the gene ends were 4 bases for V and 8 bases for J; bases not matched to a gene: 5. The germline V gene has CDR1 MNHEY and CDR2 SMNVEV (reference sequence). This CDR3 is built from 14 residues. Using reference TRBV27 and TRBJ1-4 for the parts outside the CDR3, the full variable domain is EAQVTQNPRYLITVTGKKLTVTCSQNMNHEYMSWYRQDPGLGLRQIYYSMNVEVTDKGDVPEGYKVSRKEKRNFPLILESPSPNQTSLYFCASSSGTGLEKLFFGSGTQLSVL.

This sequence joins TRBV6-4 and TRBJ2-3; 10 bases fit TRBD1. The V gene end was trimmed by 0 bases and the J gene end by 3 bases; junction bases not matched to a gene: 3. The CDR3 extends over 16 amino acids. CDR1 and CDR2 from the germline V gene are MRHNA and SNTAGT. CDR3 residues: CASSDSPGQGTDTQYF. In DNA form, the CDR3 reads TGTGCCAGCAGTGACTCACCGGGACAGGGGACAGATACGCAGTATTTT.

The chain employs TRBV19 and TRBJ1-5; TRBD1 matches 9 bases. Germline V gene sequence: CDR1 LNHDA, CDR2 SQIVND (reference sequence). Germline trimming cut 5 bases from V and 5 bases from J; bases unmatched to any gene: 10. The CDR3 contains 16 residues. The CDR3 DNA sequence: TGTGCCAGTAGTCCTAGGGGACAGGGCACGGATCAGCCCCAGCATTTT. As protein: CASSPRGQGTDQPQHF.

The CDR3 DNA reads as TGTGCCAGCAGCGTAGGGGGGGCGCTGAGGGAGACCCAGTACTTC. Translated, it gives CASSVGGALRETQYF. The genes are TRBV9 and TRBJ2-5; TRBD1 or TRBD2 may be the D gene (6 bases each). This CDR3 spans 15 amino acids. Between the trimmed V and J ends, which lost 0 bases and 5 bases, there was a span of 14 bases. Germline loops: CDR1 SGDLS, CDR2 YYNGEE.

The chain employs TRBV28 and TRBJ1-1; no clear D gene. Germline lookup yields CDR1 MDHEN and CDR2 SYDVKM. The CDR3 contains 15 residues. V lost 3 bases and J 8 bases, leaving 19 bases between the germline ends. The CDR3 spells CASSFIVGGLSEAFF. CDR3 coding DNA: TGTGCCAGCAGTTTTATTGTGGGCGGACTTTCCGAAGCTTTCTTT.

J is TRBJ2-7 and V is TRBV4-2, with D tentatively TRBD1 (5 bases). Trimming left V 0 bases short and J 5 bases short, with 17 bases between. Germline CDR1 and CDR2: LGHNA and YNFKEQ. The CDR3 is 16 amino acids. CDR3 in amino acids: CASSQDLAPWGNEQYF. DNA for the CDR3: TGTGCCAGCAGCCAAGACTTGGCGCCCTGGGGCAACGAGCAGTACTTC.

This sequence joins TRBV11-1 and TRBJ2-1, with D possibly matching TRBD1 (5 bases). V dropped 5 bases and J dropped 7 bases, with 15 bases sitting between them. Per the germline V gene, CDR1 is SGHAT and CDR2 is FQDESV (reference sequence). The CDR3 has 14 residues. Here the CDR3 reads CASSPPGNRNEQFF. The CDR3 DNA is TGTGCCAGCAGCCCGCCAGGGAATAGGAATGAGCAGTTCTTC.

The V gene is TRBV2, the J gene TRBJ2-1, with D possibly TRBD2 on 6 matching bases. Germline V gives CDR1 SNHLY, CDR2 FYNNEI. Trimming removed 6 bases from V and 0 bases from J, with 18 bases in between. This CDR3 region has 17 residues. This chain's CDR3 is CASSGMRRESSYNEQFF. CDR3 nucleotides: TGTGCCAGCAGCGGCATGAGGAGGGAGAGCTCCTACAATGAGCAGTTCTTC.